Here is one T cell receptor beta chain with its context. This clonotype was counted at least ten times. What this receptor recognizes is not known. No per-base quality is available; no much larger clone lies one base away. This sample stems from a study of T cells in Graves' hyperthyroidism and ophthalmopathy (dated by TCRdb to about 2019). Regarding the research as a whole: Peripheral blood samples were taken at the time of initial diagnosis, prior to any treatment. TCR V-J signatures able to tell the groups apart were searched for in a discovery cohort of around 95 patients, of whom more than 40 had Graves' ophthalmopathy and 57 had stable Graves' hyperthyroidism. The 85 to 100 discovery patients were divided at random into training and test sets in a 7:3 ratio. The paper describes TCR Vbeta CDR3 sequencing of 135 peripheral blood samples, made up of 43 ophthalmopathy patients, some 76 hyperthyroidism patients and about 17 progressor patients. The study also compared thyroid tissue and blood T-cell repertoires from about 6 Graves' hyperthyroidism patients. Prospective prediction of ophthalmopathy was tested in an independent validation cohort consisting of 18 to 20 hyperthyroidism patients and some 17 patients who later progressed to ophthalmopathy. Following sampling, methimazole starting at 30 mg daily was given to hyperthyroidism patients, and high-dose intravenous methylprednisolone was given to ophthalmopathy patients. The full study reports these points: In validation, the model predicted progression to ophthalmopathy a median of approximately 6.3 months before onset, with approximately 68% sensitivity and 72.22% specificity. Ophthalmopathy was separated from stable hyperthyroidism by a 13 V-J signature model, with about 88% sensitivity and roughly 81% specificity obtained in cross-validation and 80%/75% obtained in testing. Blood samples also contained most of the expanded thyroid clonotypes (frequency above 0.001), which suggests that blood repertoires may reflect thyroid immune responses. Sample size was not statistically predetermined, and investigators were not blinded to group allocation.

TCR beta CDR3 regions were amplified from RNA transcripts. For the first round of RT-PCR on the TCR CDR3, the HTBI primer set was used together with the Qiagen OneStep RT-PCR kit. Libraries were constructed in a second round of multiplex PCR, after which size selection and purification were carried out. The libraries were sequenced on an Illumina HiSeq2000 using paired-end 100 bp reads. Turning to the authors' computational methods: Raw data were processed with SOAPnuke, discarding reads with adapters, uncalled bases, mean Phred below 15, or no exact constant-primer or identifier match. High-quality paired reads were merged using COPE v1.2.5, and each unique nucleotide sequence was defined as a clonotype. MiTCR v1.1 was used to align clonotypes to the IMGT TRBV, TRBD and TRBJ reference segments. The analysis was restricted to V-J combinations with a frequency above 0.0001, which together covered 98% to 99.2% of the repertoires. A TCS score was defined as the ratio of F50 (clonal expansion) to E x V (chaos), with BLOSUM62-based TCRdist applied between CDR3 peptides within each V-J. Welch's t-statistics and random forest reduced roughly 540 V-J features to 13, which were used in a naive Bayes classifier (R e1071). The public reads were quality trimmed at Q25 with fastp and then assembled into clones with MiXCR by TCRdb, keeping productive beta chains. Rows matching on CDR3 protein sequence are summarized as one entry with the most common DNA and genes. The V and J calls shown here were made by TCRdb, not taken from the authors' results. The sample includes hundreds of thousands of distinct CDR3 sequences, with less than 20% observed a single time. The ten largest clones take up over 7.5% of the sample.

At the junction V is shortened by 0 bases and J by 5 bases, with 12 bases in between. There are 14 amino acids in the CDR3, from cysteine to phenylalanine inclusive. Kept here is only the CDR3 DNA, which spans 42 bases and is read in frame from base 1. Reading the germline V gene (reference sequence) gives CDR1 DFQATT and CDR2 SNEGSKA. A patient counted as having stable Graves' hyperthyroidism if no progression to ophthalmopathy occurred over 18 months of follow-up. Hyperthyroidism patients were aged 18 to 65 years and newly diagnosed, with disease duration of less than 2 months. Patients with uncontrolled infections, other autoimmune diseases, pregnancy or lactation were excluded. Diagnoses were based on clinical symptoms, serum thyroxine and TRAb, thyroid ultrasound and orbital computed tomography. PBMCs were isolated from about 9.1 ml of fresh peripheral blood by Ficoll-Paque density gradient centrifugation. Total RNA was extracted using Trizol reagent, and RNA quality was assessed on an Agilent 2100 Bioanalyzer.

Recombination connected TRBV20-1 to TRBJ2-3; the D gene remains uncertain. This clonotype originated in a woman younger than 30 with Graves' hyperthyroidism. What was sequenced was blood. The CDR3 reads CSARDGLSGDTQYF. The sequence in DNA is TGCAGTGCTAGAGATGGCCTATCTGGAGATACGCAGTATTTT.